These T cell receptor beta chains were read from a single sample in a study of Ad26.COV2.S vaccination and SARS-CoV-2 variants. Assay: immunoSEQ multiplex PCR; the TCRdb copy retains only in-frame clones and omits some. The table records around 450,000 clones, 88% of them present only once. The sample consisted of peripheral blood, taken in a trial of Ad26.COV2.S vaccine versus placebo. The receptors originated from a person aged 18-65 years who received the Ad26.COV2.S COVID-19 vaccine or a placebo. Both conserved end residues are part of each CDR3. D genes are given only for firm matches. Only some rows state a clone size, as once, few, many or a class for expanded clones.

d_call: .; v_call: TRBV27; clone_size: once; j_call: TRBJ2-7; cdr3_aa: CASSWSSTYEQYF; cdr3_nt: TGTGCCAGCAGTTGGTCCTCTACCTACGAGCAGTACTTC
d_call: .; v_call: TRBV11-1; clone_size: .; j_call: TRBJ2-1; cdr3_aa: CASSLGFSSYNEQFF; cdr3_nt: TGTGCCAGCAGCTTAGGTTTTAGCTCCTACAATGAGCAGTTCTTC
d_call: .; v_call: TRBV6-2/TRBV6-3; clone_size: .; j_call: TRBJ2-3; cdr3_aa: CASSQLRVEGTDTQYF; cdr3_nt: TGTGCCAGCAGTCAGCTAAGGGTGGAGGGCACAGATACGCAGTATTTT
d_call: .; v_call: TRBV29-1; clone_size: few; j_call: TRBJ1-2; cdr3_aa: CSAERGYGYTF; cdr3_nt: TGCAGCGCGGAACGGGGATATGGCTACACCTTC
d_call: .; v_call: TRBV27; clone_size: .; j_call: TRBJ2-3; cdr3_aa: CASRISWGARTDTQYF; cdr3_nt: TGTGCCAGCAGAATTAGCTGGGGGGCGCGCACAGATACGCAGTATTTT
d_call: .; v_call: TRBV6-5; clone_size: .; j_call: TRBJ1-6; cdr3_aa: CASSYDRTSNSPLHF; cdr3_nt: TGTGCCAGCAGTTACGACAGGACTTCTAATTCACCCCTCCACTTT
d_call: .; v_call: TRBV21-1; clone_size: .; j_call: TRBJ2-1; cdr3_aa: CASSNKVLGRRAYNEQFF; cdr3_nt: TGTGCCAGCAGCAATAAGGTTTTGGGACGACGAGCCTACAATGAGCAGTTCTTC
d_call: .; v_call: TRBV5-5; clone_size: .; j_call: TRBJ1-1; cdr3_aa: CASSLAVTDEAFF; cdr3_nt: TGTGCCAGCAGCTTGGCGGTAACCGACGAAGCTTTCTTT
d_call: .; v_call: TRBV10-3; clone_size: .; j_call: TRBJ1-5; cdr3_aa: CAISAAGSNQPQHF; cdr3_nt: TGTGCCATCAGTGCGGCAGGCAGCAATCAGCCCCAGCATTTT
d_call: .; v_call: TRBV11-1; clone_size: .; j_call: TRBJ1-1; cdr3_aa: CASSATVFNTEAFF; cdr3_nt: TGTGCCAGCAGCGCGACAGTTTTTAACACTGAAGCTTTCTTT
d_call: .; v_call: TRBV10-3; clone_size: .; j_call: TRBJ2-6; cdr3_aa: CAISENGPGSGANVLTF; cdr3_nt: TGTGCCATCAGTGAAAATGGACCAGGGTCTGGGGCCAACGTCCTGACTTTC
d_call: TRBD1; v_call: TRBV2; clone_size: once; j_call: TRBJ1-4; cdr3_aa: CASGETGSGEKLFF; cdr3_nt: TGTGCCAGCGGAGAGACAGGGTCGGGTGAAAAACTGTTTTTT
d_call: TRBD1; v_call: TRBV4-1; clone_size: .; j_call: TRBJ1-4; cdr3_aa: CASSQDGTGMDKLFF; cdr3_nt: TGCGCCAGCAGCCAAGATGGGACAGGGATGGATAAACTGTTTTTT
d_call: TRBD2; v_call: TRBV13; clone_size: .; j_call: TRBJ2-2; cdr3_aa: CASSSPLAGGRTGELFF; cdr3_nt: TGTGCCAGCAGCTCCCCCTTAGCGGGGGGCCGTACCGGGGAGCTGTTTTTT
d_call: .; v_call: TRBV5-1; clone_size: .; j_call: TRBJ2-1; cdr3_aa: CASSLTGNEQFF; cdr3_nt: TGCGCCAGCAGCTTGACAGGGAATGAGCAGTTCTTC
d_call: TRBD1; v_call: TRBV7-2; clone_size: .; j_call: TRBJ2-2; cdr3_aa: CASSVRQGGNTGELFF; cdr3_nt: TGTGCCAGCAGCGTCCGACAGGGGGGGAACACCGGGGAGCTGTTTTTT